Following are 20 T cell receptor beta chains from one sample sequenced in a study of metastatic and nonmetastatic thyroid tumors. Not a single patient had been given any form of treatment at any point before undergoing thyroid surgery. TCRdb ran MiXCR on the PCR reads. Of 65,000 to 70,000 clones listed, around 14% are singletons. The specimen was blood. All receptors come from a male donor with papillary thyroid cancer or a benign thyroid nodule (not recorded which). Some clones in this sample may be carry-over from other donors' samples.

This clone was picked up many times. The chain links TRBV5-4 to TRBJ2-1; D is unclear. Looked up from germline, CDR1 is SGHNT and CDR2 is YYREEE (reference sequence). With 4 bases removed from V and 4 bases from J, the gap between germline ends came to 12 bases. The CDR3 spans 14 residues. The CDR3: CASSPYSLYNEQFF. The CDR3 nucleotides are TGTGCCAGCAGCCCATATAGCCTATACAATGAGCAGTTCTTC.

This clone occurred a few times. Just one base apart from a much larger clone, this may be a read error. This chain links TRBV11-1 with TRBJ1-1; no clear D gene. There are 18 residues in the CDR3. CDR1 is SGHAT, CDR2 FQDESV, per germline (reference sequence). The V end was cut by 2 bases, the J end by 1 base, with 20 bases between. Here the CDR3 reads CASSLYMGGPPTNTEAFF. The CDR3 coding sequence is TGTGCCAGCAGCTTATACATGGGTGGCCCCCCGACGAACACTGAAGCTTTCTTT.

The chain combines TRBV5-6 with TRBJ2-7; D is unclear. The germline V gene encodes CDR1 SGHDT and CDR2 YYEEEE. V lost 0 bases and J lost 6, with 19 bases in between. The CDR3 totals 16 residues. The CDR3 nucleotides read TGTGCCAGCAGCTTGGCCAGAGGTGCGAAGCACTCCGAGCAGTACGTC. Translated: CASSLARGAKHSEQYV.

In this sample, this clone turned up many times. In nucleotides, the CDR3 is TGCGCCAGCAGCTTAGGTGACGGGAGGGCCGTTGAGCAGTTCTTC. Translation gives CASSLGDGRAVEQFF. This sequence joins TRBV5-1 and TRBJ2-1; 8 bases map to TRBD2. The CDR3 runs to 15 residues. Germline-derived CDR1 and CDR2 are SGHRS and YFSETQ. J lost 9 bases, V lost 2 bases, and 10 bases had no gene match.

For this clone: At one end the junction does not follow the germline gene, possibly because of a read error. The CDR3 spells CASSFASSWTNDQFF. In DNA, the CDR3 is TGTGCCAGCAGCTTCGCGTCTAGCTGGACCAATGATCAGTTCTTC. This rearrangement joins TRBV7-4 to TRBJ2-1; possibly TRBD2 for D (5 bases). Germline V lookup: CDR1 SGHVT, CDR2 SQSDAQ. The CDR3 has 15 amino acids. The full variable domain, its missing parts supplied by reference TRBV7-4 and TRBJ2-1, is GAGVSQSPRYKVAKRGRDVALRCDSISGHVTLYWYRQTLGQGSEVLTYSQSDAQRDKSGRPSGRFSAERPERSVSTLKIQRTEQGDSAVYLCASSFASSWTNDQFFGPGTRLTVL.

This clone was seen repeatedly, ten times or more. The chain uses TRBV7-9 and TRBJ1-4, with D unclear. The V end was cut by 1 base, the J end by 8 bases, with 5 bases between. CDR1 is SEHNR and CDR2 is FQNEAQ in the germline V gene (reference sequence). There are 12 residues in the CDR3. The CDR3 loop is CASSLDREKLFF. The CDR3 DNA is TGTGCCAGCAGCTTAGATCGGGAAAAACTGTTTTTT. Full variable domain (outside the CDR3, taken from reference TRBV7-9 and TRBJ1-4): DTGVSQNPRHKITKRGQNVTFRCDPISEHNRLYWYRQTLGQGPEFLTYFQNEAQLEKSRLLSDRFSAERPKGSFSTLEIQRTEQGDSAMYLCASSLDREKLFFGSGTQLSVL.

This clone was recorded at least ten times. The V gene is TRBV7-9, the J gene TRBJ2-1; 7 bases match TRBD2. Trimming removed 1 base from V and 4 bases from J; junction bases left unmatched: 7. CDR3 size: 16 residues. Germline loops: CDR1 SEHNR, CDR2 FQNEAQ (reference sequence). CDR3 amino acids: CASSLDRRGSYNEQFF. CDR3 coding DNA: TGTGCCAGCAGCTTAGACCGGCGGGGGTCATACAATGAGCAGTTCTTC.

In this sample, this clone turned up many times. CDR3 sequence: CASSLVGGTNTEAFF. CDR3 in DNA: TGCGCCAGCAGCTTGGTGGGCGGGACGAACACTGAAGCTTTCTTT. This chain links TRBV5-1 with TRBJ1-1; D is perhaps TRBD1 (5 bases). Germline V gives CDR1 SGHRS, CDR2 YFSETQ. The CDR3 is 15 residues long. Trimming took off 0 bases at V and 1 base at J, with 10 bases between the two ends.

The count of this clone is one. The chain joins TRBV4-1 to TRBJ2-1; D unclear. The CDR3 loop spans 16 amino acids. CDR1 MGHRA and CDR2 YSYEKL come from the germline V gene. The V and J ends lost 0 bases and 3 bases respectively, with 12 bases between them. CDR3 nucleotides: TGCGCCAGCAGCCAAGATTCCGGGCTAGGCTACAATGAGCAGTTCTTC. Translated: CASSQDSGLGYNEQFF.

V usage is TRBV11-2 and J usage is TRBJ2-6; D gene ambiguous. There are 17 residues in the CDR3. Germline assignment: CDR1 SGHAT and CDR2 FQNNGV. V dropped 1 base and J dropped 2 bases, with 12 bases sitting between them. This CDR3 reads CASSLVGFTTGANVLTF. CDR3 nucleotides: TGTGCCAGCAGCTTAGTCGGCTTTACGACTGGGGCCAACGTCCTGACTTTC.

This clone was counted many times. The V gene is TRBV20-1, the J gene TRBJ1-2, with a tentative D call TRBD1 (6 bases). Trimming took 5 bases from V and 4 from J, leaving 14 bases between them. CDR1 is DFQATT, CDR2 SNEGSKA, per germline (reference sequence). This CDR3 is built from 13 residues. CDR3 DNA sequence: TGCAGTGCTGTACCGGGGGCGGTCTATGGCTACACCTTC. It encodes CSAVPGAVYGYTF.

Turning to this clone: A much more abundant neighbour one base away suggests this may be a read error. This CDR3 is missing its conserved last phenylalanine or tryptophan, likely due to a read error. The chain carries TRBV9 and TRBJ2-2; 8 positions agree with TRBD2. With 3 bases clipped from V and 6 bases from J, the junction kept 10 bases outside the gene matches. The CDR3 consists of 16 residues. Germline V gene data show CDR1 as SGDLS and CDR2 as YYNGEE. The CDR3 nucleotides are TGTGCCAGCAGCGCCGGAGGAGCGGGAGTCTCCGGGGAGCTGTTTTCT. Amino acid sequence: CASSAGGAGVSGELFS.

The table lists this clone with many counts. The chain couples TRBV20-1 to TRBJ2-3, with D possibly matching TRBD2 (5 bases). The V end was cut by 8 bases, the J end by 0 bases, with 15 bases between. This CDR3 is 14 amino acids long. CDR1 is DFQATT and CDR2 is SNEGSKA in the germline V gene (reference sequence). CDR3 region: CSPPTTRSTDTQYF. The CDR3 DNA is TGCAGTCCCCCTACAACTAGAAGCACAGATACGCAGTATTTT.

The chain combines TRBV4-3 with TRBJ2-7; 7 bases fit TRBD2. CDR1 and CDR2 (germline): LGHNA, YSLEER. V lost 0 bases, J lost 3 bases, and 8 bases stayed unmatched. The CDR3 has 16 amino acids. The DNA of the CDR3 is TGCGCCAGCAGCCAAGATTTGGGGGGGATGGTCTACGAGCAGTACTTC. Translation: CASSQDLGGMVYEQYF.

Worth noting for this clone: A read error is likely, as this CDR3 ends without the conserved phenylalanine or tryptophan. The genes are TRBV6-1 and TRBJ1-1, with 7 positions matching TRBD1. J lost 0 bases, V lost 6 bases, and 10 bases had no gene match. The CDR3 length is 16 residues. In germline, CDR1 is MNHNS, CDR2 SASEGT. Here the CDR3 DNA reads TGTGCCAGCAGGCCCCACCCACAGGGGATGAACACTGAAGCTTTCCTT. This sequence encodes CASRPHPQGMNTEAFL.

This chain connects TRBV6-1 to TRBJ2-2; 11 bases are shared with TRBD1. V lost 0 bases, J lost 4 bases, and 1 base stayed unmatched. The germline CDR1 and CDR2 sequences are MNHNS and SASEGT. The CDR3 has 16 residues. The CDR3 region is CASSEAGTGGTGELFF. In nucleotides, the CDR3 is TGTGCCAGCAGTGAAGCGGGGACAGGGGGCACCGGGGAGCTGTTTTTT.

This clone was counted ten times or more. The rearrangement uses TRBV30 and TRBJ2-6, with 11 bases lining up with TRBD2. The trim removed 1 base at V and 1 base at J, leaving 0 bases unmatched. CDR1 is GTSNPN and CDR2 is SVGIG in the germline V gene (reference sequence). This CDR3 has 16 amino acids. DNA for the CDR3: TGTGCCTGGAGTGGACTAGCGGGATCTGGGGCCAACGTCCTGACTTTC. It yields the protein CAWSGLAGSGANVLTF.

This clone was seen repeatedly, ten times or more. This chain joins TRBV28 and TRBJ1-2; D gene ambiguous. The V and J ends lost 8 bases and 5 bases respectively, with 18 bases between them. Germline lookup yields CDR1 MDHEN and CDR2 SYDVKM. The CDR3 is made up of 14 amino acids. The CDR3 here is CASFPSDRVYGYTF. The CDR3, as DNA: TGTGCCAGCTTCCCATCGGACCGAGTATATGGCTACACCTTC.

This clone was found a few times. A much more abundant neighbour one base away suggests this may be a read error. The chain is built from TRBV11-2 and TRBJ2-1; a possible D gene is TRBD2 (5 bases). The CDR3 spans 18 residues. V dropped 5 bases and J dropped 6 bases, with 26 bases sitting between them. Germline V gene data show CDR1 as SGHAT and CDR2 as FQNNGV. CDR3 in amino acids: CASSVSGGGARQFNEQFF. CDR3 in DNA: TGTGCCAGCAGCGTATCCGGCGGAGGAGCGCGCCAGTTCAATGAGCAGTTCTTC.

CDR3 nucleotide sequence: TGTGCCAGCAGTTTTGAGGGACCTTACAATGAGCAGTTCTTC. Translated, it gives CASSFEGPYNEQFF. The chain uses TRBV27 and TRBJ2-1; D possibly matches TRBD1 or TRBD2 (5 bases each). Germline CDR1 is MNHEY and CDR2 is SMNVEV (reference sequence). Trimming cost V 3 bases and J 4 bases, with 10 bases left between them. The CDR3 has 14 amino acids.